This TCR beta chain was profiled in a study of T cell responses to AZD1222 COVID-19 vaccine. Germline V gene sequence: CDR1 LGHNA, CDR2 YSLEER. V was shortened by 4 bases and J by 0 bases, with 16 bases between the two germline ends. This CDR3 contains 17 residues. Using immunoSEQ multiplex PCR, the repertoire was profiled, and TCRdb retains in-frame clones only, with some absent. The profile shows 110,000 or so clones, roughly 84% of them singletons. The source was peripheral blood, collected on day 0 of AZD1222 vaccination. The chain carries TRBV4-3 and TRBJ2-1; weak D call: TRBD2 (5 bases). This TCR was sampled from an adult in good health. The DNA for the CDR3 is TGCGCCAGCAGCCGCCATACTAGTGGGAGCTCCTACAATGAGCAGTTCTTC. This encodes CASSRHTSGSSYNEQFF.